The 29 T cell receptor beta chains presented below share a single source sample, sequenced in a study of blood T cell repertoires in COVID-19. The repertoire was sequenced with immunoSEQ multiplex PCR; TCRdb's copy has only in-frame clones and lacks some. The table has 120,000 to 150,000 clones, 70% to 90% seen once. Sequences were obtained from peripheral blood. All receptors come from a woman aged 55-69 years with COVID-19, enrolled during active disease.

This chain joins TRBV13 and TRBJ2-2, with 7 positions matching TRBD1. The germline V gene has CDR1 PRHDT and CDR2 FYEKMQ (reference sequence). CDR3 length equals 17 residues. Trimming at V came to 5 bases and at J to 3 bases, leaving 12 bases not matched to a gene. The CDR3 DNA reads TGTGCCAGCAGCGGTCGGACAGGATACTCGGACACCGGGGAGCTGTTTTTT. This codes for CASSGRTGYSDTGELFF.

In this sample, this clone turned up a few times. V gene TRBV12-5 combines with J gene TRBJ2-7; TRBD2 matches 11 bases. Germline values: CDR1 LGHNT, CDR2 FRNRAP. V lost 6 bases to trimming and J lost 7 bases; unmatched junction nucleotides: 8. The CDR3 runs 14 residues. DNA for the CDR3: TGTGCTAGTGGCACTAGCGGGGGTGCGGTGGAGCAGTACTTC. Amino acids: CASGTSGGAVEQYF.

This chain uses TRBV30 with TRBJ1-4, with 8 bases lining up with TRBD1. Per germline, CDR1 GTSNPN and CDR2 SVGIG (reference sequence). Trimming removed 1 base from V and 7 bases from J; junction bases left unmatched: 5. This CDR3 has 14 amino acids. CDR3 sequence reads: CAWSAGGDGEKLFF. The CDR3 bases are TGTGCCTGGAGTGCAGGGGGCGATGGTGAAAAACTGTTTTTT.

The V call is TRBV5-1, the J call TRBJ2-7; D remains ambiguous. Between the trimmed V and J ends, which lost 4 bases and 7 bases, there was a span of 9 bases. Per germline, CDR1 SGHRS and CDR2 YFSETQ. This CDR3 spans 11 amino acids. CDR3 coding DNA: TGCGCCAGCAGCCCACACCAGGAGCAGTACTTC. Its translation: CASSPHQEQYF.

The rearrangement joins TRBV10-3 to TRBJ2-1; TRBD1 matches at 11 bases. There are 14 residues in the CDR3. CDR1 and CDR2 from the germline V gene are ENHRY and SYGVKD. Trimming cost V 5 bases and J 8 bases; bases outside gene matches: 5. CDR3 protein: CAISRDRGFDEQFF. In DNA, the CDR3 is TGTGCCATCAGTAGGGACAGGGGGTTCGATGAGCAGTTCTTC.

The chain couples TRBV6-6 to TRBJ1-5; 7 nucleotides agree with TRBD1. This CDR3 is 15 amino acids long. With V trimmed by 7 bases and J by 2 bases, 8 bases remained unmatched. CDR1 is MNHNY and CDR2 is SVGAGI in the germline V gene (reference sequence). DNA for the CDR3: TGTGCCAGCAACGACAGGGCGAAGGGCAATCAGCCCCAGCATTTT. It encodes CASNDRAKGNQPQHF.

This rearrangement joins TRBV5-4 to TRBJ2-1; D not resolved. The ends were cut back, 5 bases at V and 0 bases at J, with 12 bases in the middle. Per germline, CDR1 SGHNT and CDR2 YYREEE (reference sequence). The CDR3 has 15 amino acids. The CDR3 nucleotides read TGTGCCAGCAGTCAACCCTTGAGCTCCTACAATGAGCAGTTCTTC. It encodes CASSQPLSSYNEQFF.

This rearrangement joins TRBV7-8 to TRBJ1-2; 7 bases align to TRBD1. Germline CDR1 is SGHVS and CDR2 is FQNEAQ. Unmatched junction bases numbered 4, after V lost 4 bases and J lost 8 bases. CDR3 length: 12 amino acids. CDR3 region: CASSYRQGGYTF. CDR3 DNA sequence: TGTGCCAGCAGCTACCGACAGGGCGGCTACACCTTC.

The chain has TRBV7-9 and TRBJ2-1; D not resolved. Deletions cut 6 bases from V and 4 bases from J, with 16 bases between. CDR3 length: 15 residues. Germline V gene lookup returns CDR1 SEHNR and CDR2 FQNEAQ (reference sequence). CDR3 region: CASRSPTSPYNEQFF. CDR3 sequence (DNA): TGTGCCAGCAGGTCTCCTACCTCCCCATACAATGAGCAGTTCTTC.

The chain links TRBV6-2 or TRBV6-3 to TRBJ1-2, with 7 nucleotides matching TRBD1. This CDR3 comprises 15 residues. Germline V gene sequence: CDR1 MNHEY, CDR2 SVGEGT. V lost 2 bases, J lost 4 bases, and 7 bases stayed unmatched. In DNA form, the CDR3 reads TGTGCCAGCAGTTACCCGGACAGGCCCAGCTATGGCTACACCTTC. As protein: CASSYPDRPSYGYTF.

The chain recombines TRBV6-2 or TRBV6-3 with TRBJ1-2; D might be TRBD1 (5 bases). V dropped 6 bases and J dropped 8 bases, with 25 bases sitting between them. CDR3 length: 16 amino acids. Germline V gene lookup returns CDR1 MNHEY and CDR2 SVGEGT. The CDR3 DNA reads as TGTGCCAGCAGCCAACCTTTTGGGGCCCTACGTTGGGGCTACACCTTC. Translated: CASSQPFGALRWGYTF.

The J gene is TRBJ2-7, the V gene TRBV27; D ambiguous. The CDR3 spans 13 residues. V was shortened by 0 bases and J by 3 bases, with 6 bases between the two germline ends. Germline CDR1 MNHEY, CDR2 SMNVEV (reference sequence). CDR3 residues: CASSLSRVYEQYF. The CDR3 coding sequence is TGTGCCAGCAGTTTATCTCGGGTCTACGAGCAGTACTTC.

The rearrangement links TRBV2 to TRBJ2-3, with a weak D call TRBD1 (5 bases). This CDR3 region has 20 residues. Trimming stripped 2 bases from V and 1 base from J, with 25 bases between. The germline V gene encodes CDR1 SNHLY and CDR2 FYNNEI. CDR3 sequence reads: CASSEFGRVFIVEGTDTQYF. The CDR3 DNA sequence: TGTGCCAGCAGTGAATTTGGCAGGGTCTTTATTGTCGAGGGCACAGATACGCAGTATTTT.

Here the CDR3 reads CASSLPGGGYNEQFF. The CDR3 bases are TGCGCCAGCAGCTTACCAGGGGGCGGGTACAATGAGCAGTTCTTC. The rearrangement joins TRBV5-1 to TRBJ2-1, with 8 bases identical to TRBD1. The CDR3 covers 15 residues. V shed 2 bases and J 4 bases; nucleotides not matched to a gene: 5. In germline, CDR1 is SGHRS, CDR2 YFSETQ.

J is TRBJ2-1 and V is TRBV6-2 or TRBV6-3; 8 bases align to TRBD1. This CDR3 is built from 16 residues. CDR1 and CDR2 from the germline V gene are MNHEY and SVGEGT. The trim removed 6 bases at V and 9 bases at J, leaving 16 bases unmatched. CDR3 in amino acids: CASSTSWVGRGLEQFF. The CDR3 DNA reads as TGTGCCAGCAGCACCTCCTGGGTCGGCAGGGGGCTTGAGCAGTTCTTC.

V is TRBV3-1 (or the pseudogene TRBV3-2) and J is TRBJ2-7; TRBD1 aligns across 12 bases. The CDR3 runs 14 residues. Germline lookup yields CDR1 LGHDT and CDR2 YNNKEL (reference sequence). J gave up 3 bases and V 6 bases, and 3 bases lay outside the gene matches. The DNA of the CDR3 is TGTGCCAGCAGGGGGACAGGGGGCGGCTACGAGCAGTACTTC. Protein: CASRGTGGGYEQYF.

This rearrangement joins TRBV6-6 to TRBJ2-3, with TRBD2 matching over 8 bases. The CDR3 length is 13 residues. Germline CDR1 MNHNY, CDR2 SVGAGI (reference sequence). The V gene end was trimmed by 7 bases and the J gene end by 2 bases; junction bases not matched to a gene: 2. CDR3 DNA: TGTGCCAGCATAGCGGGGAACACAGATACGCAGTATTTT. Translating gives CASIAGNTDTQYF.

The chain employs TRBV27 and TRBJ1-5, with a tentative D call TRBD1 (5 bases). From germline, CDR1 is MNHEY and CDR2 SMNVEV (reference sequence). Trimming left V 5 bases short and J 2 bases short, with 13 bases between. The CDR3 extends over 15 amino acids. CDR3 bases: TGTGCCAGCAGTCGGTCGGTAGGGGGCAATCAGCCCCAGCATTTT. Residues: CASSRSVGGNQPQHF.

The chain employs TRBV7-8 and TRBJ2-1; 9 bases match TRBD2. Per the germline V gene, CDR1 is SGHVS and CDR2 is FQNEAQ. The length of the CDR3 is 17 residues. After removal of 4 bases from V and 3 bases from J, the junction contained 10 bases not matched to a gene. The CDR3 region is CASSSRAGGAGYNEQFF. CDR3 nucleotide sequence: TGTGCCAGCAGCTCCAGAGCGGGGGGAGCGGGCTACAATGAGCAGTTCTTC.

The rearrangement uses TRBV6-6 and TRBJ1-4, with TRBD1 matching over 7 bases. This CDR3 contains 15 residues. Trimming removed 5 bases from V and 7 bases from J; junction bases left unmatched: 10. In germline, CDR1 is MNHNY, CDR2 SVGAGI (reference sequence). As DNA, the CDR3 is TGTGCCAGCAGTAACCGGGACAGTATAAGTGAAAAACTGTTTTTT. Translation gives CASSNRDSISEKLFF.

The genes are TRBV2 and TRBJ1-2, with 7 positions matching TRBD1. Germline CDR1 SNHLY, CDR2 FYNNEI. Unmatched junction bases numbered 7, after V lost 3 bases and J lost 0 bases. The CDR3 contains 16 residues. CDR3 amino acids: CASSETGTVANYGYTF. The CDR3 region has the DNA TGTGCCAGCAGTGAGACAGGGACCGTAGCTAACTATGGCTACACCTTC.

This chain uses TRBV7-8 with TRBJ1-2, with D unresolved. The ends were cut back, 1 base at V and 2 bases at J, with 8 bases in the middle. This CDR3 contains 14 residues. The V gene's germline CDR1 is SGHVS and CDR2 FQNEAQ. The CDR3 coding sequence is TGTGCCAGCAGCTTAGATTCAGCGAACTATGGCTACACCTTC. Protein sequence: CASSLDSANYGYTF.

The rearrangement links TRBV3-1 (or the pseudogene TRBV3-2) to TRBJ1-1; D gene uncertain. Germline V lookup: CDR1 LGHDT, CDR2 YNNKEL (reference sequence). V gave up 5 bases and J gave up 3 bases, with 10 bases separating them. The CDR3 runs 13 residues. The CDR3 sequence is CASSVSFDTEAFF. The CDR3 DNA sequence: TGTGCCAGCAGCGTCAGTTTCGACACTGAAGCTTTCTTT.

This clone appeared a few times. The gene calls are TRBV6-1 and TRBJ1-3; D might be TRBD1 (5 bases). The V end lost 0 bases, the J end lost 6 bases, and 21 bases lay between the germline ends. CDR3 length: 18 residues. Per germline, CDR1 MNHNS and CDR2 SASEGT. The CDR3 DNA reads as TGTGCCAGCAGTGAAGCGAAGCGAAGACAGCGCCCGTTAAACACCATATATTTT. Translated, it gives CASSEAKRRQRPLNTIYF.

V and J are TRBV19 and TRBJ2-1; TRBD1 agrees at 11 bases. V dropped 4 bases and J dropped 7; count of bases not matched to a gene: 9. Germline CDR1 LNHDA, CDR2 SQIVND (reference sequence). This CDR3 has 16 residues. Written as DNA, the CDR3 is TGTGCCAGTAGTAGCCCCCGGGACAGGGGGGATAATGAGCAGTTCTTC. This gives the protein CASSSPRDRGDNEQFF. The whole variable domain, remainder taken from reference TRBV19 and TRBJ2-1, is DGGITQSPKYLFRKEGQNVTLSCEQNLNHDAMYWYRQDPGQGLRLIYYSQIVNDFQKGDIAEGYSVSREKKESFPLTVTSAQKNPTAFYLCASSSPRDRGDNEQFFGPGTRLTVL.

The chain combines TRBV15 with TRBJ1-5; 7 bases are a match to TRBD1. Per the germline V gene, CDR1 is LNHNV and CDR2 is YYDKDF (reference sequence). Trimming cost V 0 bases and J 12 bases; bases outside gene matches: 11. The CDR3 consists of 15 residues. The CDR3 DNA follows: TGTGCCACCAGCAGAGATCGAACTTCAGGGGGTTACCAGCATTTT. Translated: CATSRDRTSGGYQHF.

The V and J genes are TRBV10-3 and TRBJ2-2, with D tentatively TRBD2 (5 bases). The V end was cut by 6 bases, the J end by 3 bases, with 8 bases between. Germline-derived CDR1 and CDR2 are ENHRY and SYGVKD. This CDR3 has 13 residues. The CDR3 loop is CAIRDLDTGELFF. DNA for the CDR3: TGTGCCATCAGGGACTTAGACACCGGGGAGCTGTTTTTT.

The V gene is TRBV7-3, the J gene TRBJ2-1; 8 nucleotides agree with TRBD2. J gave up 4 bases and V 0 bases, and 8 bases lay outside the gene matches. Per the germline V gene, CDR1 is SGHTA and CDR2 is FQGTGA. This CDR3 has 17 residues. As DNA, the CDR3 is TGTGCCAGCAGCTTAACGGAGGCGGGGGGCCTTTACAATGAGCAGTTCTTC. Amino acid sequence: CASSLTEAGGLYNEQFF.

V usage is TRBV6-1 and J usage is TRBJ2-1; maybe TRBD1 (5 bases). CDR1 and CDR2 from the germline V gene are MNHNS and SASEGT. Trimming took 2 bases from V and 6 from J, leaving 11 bases between them. This CDR3 contains 14 residues. In DNA form, the CDR3 reads TGTGCCAGCAGTGAATGGGCAGGGCTCAATGAGCAGTTCTTC. Translating gives CASSEWAGLNEQFF.